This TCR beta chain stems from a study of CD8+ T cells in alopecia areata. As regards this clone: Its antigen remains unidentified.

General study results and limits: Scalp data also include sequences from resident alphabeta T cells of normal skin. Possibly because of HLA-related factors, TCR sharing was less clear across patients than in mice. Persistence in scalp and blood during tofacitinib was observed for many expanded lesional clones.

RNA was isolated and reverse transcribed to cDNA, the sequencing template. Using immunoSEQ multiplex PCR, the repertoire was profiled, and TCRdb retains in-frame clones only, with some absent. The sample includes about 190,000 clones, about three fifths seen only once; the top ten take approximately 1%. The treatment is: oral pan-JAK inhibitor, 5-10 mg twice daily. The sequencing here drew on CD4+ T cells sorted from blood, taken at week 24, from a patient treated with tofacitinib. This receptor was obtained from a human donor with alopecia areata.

The CDR3 sequence: CSVGTTETQYF. The CDR3 DNA reads TGCAGCGTTGGAACAACAGAGACCCAGTACTTC. The rearrangement joins TRBV29-1 to TRBJ2-5; unclear D gene. The V end lost 4 bases, the J end lost 4 bases, and 7 bases lay between the germline ends. Germline CDR1 SQVTM, CDR2 ANQGSEA. CDR3 length: 11 amino acids.